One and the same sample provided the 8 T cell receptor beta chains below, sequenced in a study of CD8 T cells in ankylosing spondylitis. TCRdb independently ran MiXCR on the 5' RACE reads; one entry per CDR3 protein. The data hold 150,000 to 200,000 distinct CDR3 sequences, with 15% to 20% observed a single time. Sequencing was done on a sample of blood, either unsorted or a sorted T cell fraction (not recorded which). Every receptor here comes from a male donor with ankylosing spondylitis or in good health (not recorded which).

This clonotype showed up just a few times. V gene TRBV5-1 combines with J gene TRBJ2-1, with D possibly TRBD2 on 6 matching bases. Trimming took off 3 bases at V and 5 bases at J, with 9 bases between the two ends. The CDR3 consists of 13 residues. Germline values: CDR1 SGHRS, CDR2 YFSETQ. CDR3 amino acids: CASSWGVDNEQFF. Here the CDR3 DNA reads TGCGCCAGCAGCTGGGGGGTCGACAATGAGCAGTTCTTC.

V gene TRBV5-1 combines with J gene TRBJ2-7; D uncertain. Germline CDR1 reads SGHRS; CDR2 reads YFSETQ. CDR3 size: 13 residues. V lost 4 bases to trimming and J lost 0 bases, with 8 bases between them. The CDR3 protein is CASSGGFSYEQYF. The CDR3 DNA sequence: TGCGCCAGCAGCGGCGGATTCTCCTACGAGCAGTACTTC.

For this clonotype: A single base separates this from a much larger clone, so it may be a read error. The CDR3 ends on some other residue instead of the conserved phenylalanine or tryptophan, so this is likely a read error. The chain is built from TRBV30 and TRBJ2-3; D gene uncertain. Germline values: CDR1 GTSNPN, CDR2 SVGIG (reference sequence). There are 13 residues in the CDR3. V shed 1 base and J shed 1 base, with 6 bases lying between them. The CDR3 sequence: CAWSAKGTDTQYL. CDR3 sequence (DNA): TGTGCCTGGAGTGCTAAGGGCACAGATACGCAGTATCTT.

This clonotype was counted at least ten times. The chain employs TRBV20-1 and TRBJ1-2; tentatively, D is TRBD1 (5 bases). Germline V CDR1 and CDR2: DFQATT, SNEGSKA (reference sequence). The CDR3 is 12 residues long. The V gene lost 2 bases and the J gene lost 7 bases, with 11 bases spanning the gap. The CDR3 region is CSARTGTFGYTF. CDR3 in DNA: TGCAGTGCTAGAACCGGGACTTTTGGCTACACCTTC.

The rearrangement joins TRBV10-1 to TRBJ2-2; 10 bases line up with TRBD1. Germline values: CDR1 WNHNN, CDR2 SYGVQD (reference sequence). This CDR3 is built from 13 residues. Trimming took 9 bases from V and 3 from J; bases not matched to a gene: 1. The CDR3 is CASGTGDTGELFF. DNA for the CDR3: TGCGCCAGTGGGACAGGGGACACCGGGGAGCTGTTTTTT.

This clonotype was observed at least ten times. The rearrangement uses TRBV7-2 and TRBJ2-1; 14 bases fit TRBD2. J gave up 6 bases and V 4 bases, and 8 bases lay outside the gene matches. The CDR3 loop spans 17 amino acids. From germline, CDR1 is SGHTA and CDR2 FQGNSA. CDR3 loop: CASSSAKGLAGVNEQFF. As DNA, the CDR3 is TGTGCCAGCAGCTCCGCGAAGGGACTAGCGGGAGTCAATGAGCAGTTCTTC. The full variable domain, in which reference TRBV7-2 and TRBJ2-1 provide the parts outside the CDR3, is GAGVSQSPSNKVTEKGKDVELRCDPISGHTALYWYRQSLGQGLEFLIYFQGNSAPDKSGLPSDRFSAERTGGSVSTLTIQRTQQEDSAVYLCASSSAKGLAGVNEQFFGPGTRLTVL.

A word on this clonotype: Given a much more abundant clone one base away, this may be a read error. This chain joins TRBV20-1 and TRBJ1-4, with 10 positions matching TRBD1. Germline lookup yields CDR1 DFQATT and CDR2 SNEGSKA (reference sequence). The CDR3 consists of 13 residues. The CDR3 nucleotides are TGCAGTGCGGGCGGGACAGGGGTTGAAAGACTGTTTTTT. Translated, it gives CSAGGTGVERLFF.

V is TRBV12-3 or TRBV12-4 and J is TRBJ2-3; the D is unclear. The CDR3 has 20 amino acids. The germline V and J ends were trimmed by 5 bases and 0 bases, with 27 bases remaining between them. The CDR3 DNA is TGTGCCAGCAGTGCTCTCTTAATTCGGGTACGGAGTCCTAGCACAGATACGCAGTATTTT. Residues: CASSALLIRVRSPSTDTQYF.